Listed below are T cell receptor beta chains from one sample, sequenced in a study of blood T cells in healthy people across ages. TCRdb independently ran MiXCR on the 5' RACE reads; one entry per CDR3 protein. The sample lists hundreds of thousands of distinct CDR3 sequences, approximately 50% occurring once. Sample: blood. All receptors come from a man aged 60 to 75 in good health. Each CDR3 is given with its conserved first and last residue. Fields, in order: V gene, J gene, clone size, D gene, CDR3 protein, CDR3 DNA. D genes are given only for firm matches. For some rows the clone size is stated as once, few or many, or as a class when expanded; others skip it.

>TRBV20-1|TRBJ1-2|.|.
CSASPGLADGYTF
TGCAGTGCTAGTCCCGGGCTAGCGGATGGCTACACCTTC
>TRBV4-1|TRBJ2-1|few|TRBD2
CASSLRAGGNPEQFF
TGCGCCAGCAGCCTTCGAGCGGGGGGGAATCCTGAGCAGTTCTTC
>TRBV9|TRBJ2-3|.|TRBD1
CASSPPTGSDTQYF
TGTGCCAGCAGCCCTCCGACAGGGTCAGATACGCAGTATTTT
>TRBV7-2|TRBJ2-5|.|.
CASSAGPARETQYF
TGTGCCAGCAGCGCGGGGCCGGCTAGAGAGACCCAGTACTTC
>TRBV5-4|TRBJ2-1|.|TRBD1
CASSSSRDRVGEQFF
TGTGCCAGCAGCTCGTCCCGGGACAGGGTAGGTGAGCAGTTCTTC
>TRBV5-1|TRBJ2-6|.|.
CASSLVSVGLSGANVLTF
TGCGCCAGCAGCTTGGTGTCTGTGGGGCTCTCTGGGGCCAACGTCCTGACTTTC
>TRBV5-1|TRBJ2-5|many|.
CASSSQETQYF
TGTGCCAGCAGTTCCCAAGAGACCCAGTACTTC
>TRBV3-1|TRBJ2-1|.|.
CASSLTKLGSSYNEQFF
TGTGCCAGCAGCCTCACCAAGTTGGGGAGCTCCTACAATGAGCAGTTCTTC
>TRBV6-2/TRBV6-3|TRBJ1-6|.|.
CASNPGTHSYNSPLHF
TGTGCCAGCAATCCCGGGACACACTCCTATAATTCACCCCTCCACTTT
>TRBV12-3/TRBV12-4|TRBJ2-5|.|TRBD2
CASSPGVAGAQETQYF
TGTGCCAGCAGCCCCGGGGTAGCGGGGGCGCAAGAGACCCAGTACTTC
>TRBV20-1|TRBJ2-5|many|.
CSGEEGLGETQYF
TGCAGTGGGGAGGAGGGCCTTGGAGAGACCCAGTACTTC
>TRBV28|TRBJ1-5|.|.
CASGGRVPQPQHF
TGTGCCAGCGGGGGGAGGGTTCCCCAGCCCCAGCATTTT
>TRBV7-9|TRBJ2-5|.|.
CASSPETQYF
TGTGCCAGTAGCCCGGAGACCCAGTACTTC
>TRBV5-1|TRBJ2-7|.|.
CASSATGTEGHEQYF
TGCGCCAGCAGCGCCACCGGGACCGAGGGACACGAGCAGTACTTC